The 9 T cell receptor beta chains presented below share a single source sample, sequenced in a study of T cell responses to AZD1222 COVID-19 vaccine. Repertoires were generated with immunoSEQ multiplex PCR, while TCRdb's copy carries only in-frame clones and drops some. This repertoire shows 110,000 to 150,000 clones, approximately 90% found once; its top ten account for 3.5% to 4.5%. The material was peripheral blood, obtained on day 0 of AZD1222 vaccination. The receptors come from an adult in good health.

The table lists this clone with a count of one. V usage is TRBV30 and J usage is TRBJ2-7; D possibly corresponds to TRBD2 (5 bases). Germline CDR1 reads GTSNPN; CDR2 reads SVGIG (reference sequence). The CDR3 is made up of 13 amino acids. V was trimmed by 4 bases and J by 1 base, leaving 11 bases between them. The CDR3 region has the DNA TGTGCCTGGACTCGGACTGGATCCTACGAGCAGTACTTC. Its translation is CAWTRTGSYEQYF.

The chain uses TRBV19 and TRBJ1-1; D call uncertain. V shed 7 bases and J shed 11 bases, with 14 bases lying between them. Germline CDR1 reads LNHDA; CDR2 reads SQIVND (reference sequence). This CDR3 spans 11 amino acids. The DNA for the CDR3 is TGTGCCAGTATTAATGGGGTTGGCGCTTTCTTT. Translated: CASINGVGAFF.

The table lists this clone with a count of one. CDR3 loop: CASRTAGGTYEQYF. CDR3 DNA: TGCGCCAGCCGGACCGCAGGGGGGACCTACGAGCAGTACTTC. This chain links TRBV5-1 with TRBJ2-7; D possibly corresponds to TRBD1 (7 bases). Germline V lookup: CDR1 SGHRS, CDR2 YFSETQ. The CDR3 has 14 residues. Trimming took 7 bases from V and 2 from J, leaving 16 bases between them.

This clone is a singleton in its sample. V gene TRBV28 combines with J gene TRBJ1-6, with D perhaps matching TRBD1 (6 bases). V lost 3 bases and J lost 1, with 13 bases in between. This CDR3 has 17 amino acids. CDR1 is MDHEN, CDR2 SYDVKM, per germline. CDR3 sequence: CASSFMAGASYNSPLHF. DNA for the CDR3: TGTGCCAGCAGTTTTATGGCAGGGGCATCCTATAATTCACCCCTCCACTTT.

The chain carries TRBV5-1 and TRBJ2-2, with 7 positions matching TRBD1. V lost 6 bases, J lost 2 bases, and 10 bases stayed unmatched. Germline V gene data show CDR1 as SGHRS and CDR2 as YFSETQ. CDR3 length equals 16 residues. The CDR3 spells CASNWGRDSNTGELFF. CDR3 sequence (DNA): TGCGCCAGCAACTGGGGACGGGACAGTAACACCGGGGAGCTGTTTTTT.

V gene TRBV27 combines with J gene TRBJ2-4; possibly TRBD1 for D (5 bases). CDR1 is MNHEY and CDR2 is SMNVEV in the germline V gene (reference sequence). The CDR3 is 17 residues long. V lost 10 bases to trimming and J lost 8 bases, with 30 bases between them. CDR3 protein: CAIFPKRQPQGLDIQYF. For the CDR3, the DNA is TGTGCCATCTTCCCCAAGCGACAGCCTCAGGGTCTGGACATTCAGTACTTC.

V usage is TRBV12-2 and J usage is TRBJ1-2; the listed D gene, TRBD1, was not tested against the DNA. TRBV12-2 is flagged as a pseudogene. This CDR3 region has 15 residues. The DNA of the CDR3 is TGTGCAAGTCGCCCCCTCGGACAGGAGGACTATGGCTACACCTTC. This encodes CASRPLGQEDYGYTF.

This rearrangement joins TRBV4-1 to TRBJ1-4; perhaps TRBD1 as D (5 bases). The germline CDR1 and CDR2 sequences are MGHRA and YSYEKL. The V end was cut by 4 bases, the J end by 3 bases, with 9 bases between. The CDR3 is 14 residues long. The CDR3 loop reads CASSPMGANEKLFF. Here the CDR3 DNA reads TGCGCCAGCAGCCCTATGGGGGCTAATGAAAAACTGTTTTTT.

The chain is built from TRBV9 and TRBJ2-5, with D tentatively TRBD1 or TRBD2 (5 bases each). Trimming left V 2 bases short and J 2 bases short, with 13 bases between. The CDR3 sequence is 15 residues long. CDR1 is SGDLS, CDR2 YYNGEE, per germline. The CDR3 loop reads CASSVRDGPQETQYF. DNA for the CDR3: TGTGCCAGCAGCGTCCGGGACGGACCTCAAGAGACCCAGTACTTC.